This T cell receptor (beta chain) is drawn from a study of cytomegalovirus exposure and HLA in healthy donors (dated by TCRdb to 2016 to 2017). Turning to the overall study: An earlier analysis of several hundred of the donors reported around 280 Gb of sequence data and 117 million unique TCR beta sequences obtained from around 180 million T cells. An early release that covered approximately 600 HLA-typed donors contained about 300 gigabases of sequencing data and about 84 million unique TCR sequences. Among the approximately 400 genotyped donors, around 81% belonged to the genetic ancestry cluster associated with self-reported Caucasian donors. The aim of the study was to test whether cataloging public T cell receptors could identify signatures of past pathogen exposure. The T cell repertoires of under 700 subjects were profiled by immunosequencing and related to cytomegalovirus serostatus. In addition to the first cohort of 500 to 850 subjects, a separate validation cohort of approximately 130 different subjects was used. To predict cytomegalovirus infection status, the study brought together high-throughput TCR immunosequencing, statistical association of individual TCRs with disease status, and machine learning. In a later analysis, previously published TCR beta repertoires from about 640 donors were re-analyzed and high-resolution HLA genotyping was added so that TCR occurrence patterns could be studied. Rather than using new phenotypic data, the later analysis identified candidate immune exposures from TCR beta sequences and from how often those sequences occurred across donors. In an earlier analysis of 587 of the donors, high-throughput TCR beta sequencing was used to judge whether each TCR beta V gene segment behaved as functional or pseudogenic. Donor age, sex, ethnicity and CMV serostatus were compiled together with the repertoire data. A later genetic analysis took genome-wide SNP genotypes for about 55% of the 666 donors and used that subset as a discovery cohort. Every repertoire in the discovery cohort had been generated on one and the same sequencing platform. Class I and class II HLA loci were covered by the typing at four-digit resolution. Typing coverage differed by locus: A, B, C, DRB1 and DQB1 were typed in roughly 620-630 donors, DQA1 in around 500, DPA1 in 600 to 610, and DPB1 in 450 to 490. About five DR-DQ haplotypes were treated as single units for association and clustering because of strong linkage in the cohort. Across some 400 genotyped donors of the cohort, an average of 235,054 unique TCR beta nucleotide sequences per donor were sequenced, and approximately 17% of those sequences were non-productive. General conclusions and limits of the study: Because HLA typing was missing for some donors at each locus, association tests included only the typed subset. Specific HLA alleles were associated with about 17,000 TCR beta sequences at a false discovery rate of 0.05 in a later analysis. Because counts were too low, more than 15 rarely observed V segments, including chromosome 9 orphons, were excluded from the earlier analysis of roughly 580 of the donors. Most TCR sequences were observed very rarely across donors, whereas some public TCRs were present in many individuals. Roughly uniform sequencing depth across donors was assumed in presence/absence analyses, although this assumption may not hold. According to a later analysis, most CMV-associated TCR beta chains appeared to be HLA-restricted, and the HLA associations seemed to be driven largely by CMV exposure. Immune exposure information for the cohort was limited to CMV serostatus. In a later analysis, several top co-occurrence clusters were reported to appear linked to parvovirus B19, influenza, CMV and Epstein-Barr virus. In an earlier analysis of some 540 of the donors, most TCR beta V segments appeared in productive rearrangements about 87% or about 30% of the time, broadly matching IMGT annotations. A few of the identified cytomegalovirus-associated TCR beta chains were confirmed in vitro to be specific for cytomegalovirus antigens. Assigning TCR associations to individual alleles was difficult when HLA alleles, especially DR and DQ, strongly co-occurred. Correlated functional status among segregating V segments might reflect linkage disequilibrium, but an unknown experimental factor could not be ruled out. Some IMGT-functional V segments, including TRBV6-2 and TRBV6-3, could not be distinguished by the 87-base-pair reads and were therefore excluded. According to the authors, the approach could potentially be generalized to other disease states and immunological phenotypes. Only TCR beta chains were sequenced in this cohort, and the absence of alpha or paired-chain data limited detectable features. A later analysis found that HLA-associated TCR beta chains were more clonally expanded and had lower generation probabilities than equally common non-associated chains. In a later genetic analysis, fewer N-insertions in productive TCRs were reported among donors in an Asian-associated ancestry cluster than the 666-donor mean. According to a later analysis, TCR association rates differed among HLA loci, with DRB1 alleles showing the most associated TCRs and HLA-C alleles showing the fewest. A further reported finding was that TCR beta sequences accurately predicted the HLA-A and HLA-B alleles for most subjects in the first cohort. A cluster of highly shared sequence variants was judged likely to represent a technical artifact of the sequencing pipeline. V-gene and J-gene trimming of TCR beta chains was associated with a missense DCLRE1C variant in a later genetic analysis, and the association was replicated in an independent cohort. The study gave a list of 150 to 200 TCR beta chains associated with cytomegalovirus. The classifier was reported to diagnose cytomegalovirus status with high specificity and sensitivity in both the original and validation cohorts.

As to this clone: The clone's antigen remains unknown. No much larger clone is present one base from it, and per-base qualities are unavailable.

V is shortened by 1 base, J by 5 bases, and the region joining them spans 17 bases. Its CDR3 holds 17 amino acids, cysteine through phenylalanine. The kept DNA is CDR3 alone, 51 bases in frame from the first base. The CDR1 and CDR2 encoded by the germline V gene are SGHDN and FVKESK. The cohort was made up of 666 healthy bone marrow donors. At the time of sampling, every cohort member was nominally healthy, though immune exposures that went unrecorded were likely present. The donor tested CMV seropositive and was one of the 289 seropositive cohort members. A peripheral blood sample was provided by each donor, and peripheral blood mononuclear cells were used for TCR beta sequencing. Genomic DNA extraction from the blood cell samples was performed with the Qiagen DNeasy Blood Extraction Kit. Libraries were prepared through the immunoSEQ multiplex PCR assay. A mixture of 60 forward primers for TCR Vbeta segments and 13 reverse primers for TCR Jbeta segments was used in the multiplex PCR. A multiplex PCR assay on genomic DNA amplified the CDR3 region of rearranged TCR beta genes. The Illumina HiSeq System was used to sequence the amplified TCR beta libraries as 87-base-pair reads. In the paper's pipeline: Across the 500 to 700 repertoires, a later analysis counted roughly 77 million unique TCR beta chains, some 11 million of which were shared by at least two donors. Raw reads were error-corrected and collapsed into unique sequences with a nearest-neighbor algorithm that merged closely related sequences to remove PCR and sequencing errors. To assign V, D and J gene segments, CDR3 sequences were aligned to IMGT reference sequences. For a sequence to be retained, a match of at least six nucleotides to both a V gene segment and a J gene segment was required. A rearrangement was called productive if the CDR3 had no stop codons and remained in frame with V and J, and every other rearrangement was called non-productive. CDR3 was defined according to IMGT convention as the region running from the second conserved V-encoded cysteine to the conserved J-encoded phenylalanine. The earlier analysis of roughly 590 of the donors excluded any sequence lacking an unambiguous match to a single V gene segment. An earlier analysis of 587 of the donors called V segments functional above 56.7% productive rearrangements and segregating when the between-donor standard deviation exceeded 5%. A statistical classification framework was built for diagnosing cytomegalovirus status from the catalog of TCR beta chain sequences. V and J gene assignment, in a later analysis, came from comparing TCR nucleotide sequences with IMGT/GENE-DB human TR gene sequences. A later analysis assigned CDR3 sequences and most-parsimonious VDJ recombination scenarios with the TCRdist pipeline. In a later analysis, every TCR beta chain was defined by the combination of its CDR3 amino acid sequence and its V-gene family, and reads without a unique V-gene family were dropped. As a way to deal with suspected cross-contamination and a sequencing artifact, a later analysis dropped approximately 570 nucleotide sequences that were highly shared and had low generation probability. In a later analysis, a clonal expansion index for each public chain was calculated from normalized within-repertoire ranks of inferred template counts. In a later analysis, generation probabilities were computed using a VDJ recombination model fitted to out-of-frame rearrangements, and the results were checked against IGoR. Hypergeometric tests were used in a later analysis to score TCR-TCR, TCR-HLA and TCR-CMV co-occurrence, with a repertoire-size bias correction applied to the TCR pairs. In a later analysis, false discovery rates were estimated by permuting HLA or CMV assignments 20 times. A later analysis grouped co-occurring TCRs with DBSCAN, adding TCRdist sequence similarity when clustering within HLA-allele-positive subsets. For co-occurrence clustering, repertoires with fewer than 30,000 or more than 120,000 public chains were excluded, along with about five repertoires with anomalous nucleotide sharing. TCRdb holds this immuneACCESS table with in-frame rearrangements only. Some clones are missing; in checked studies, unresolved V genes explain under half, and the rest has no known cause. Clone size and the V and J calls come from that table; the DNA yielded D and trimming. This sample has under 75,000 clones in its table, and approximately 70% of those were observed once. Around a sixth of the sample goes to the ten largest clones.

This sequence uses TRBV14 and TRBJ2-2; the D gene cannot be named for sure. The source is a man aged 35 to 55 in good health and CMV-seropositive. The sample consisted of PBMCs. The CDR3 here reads CASSQGWSTDLTGELFF. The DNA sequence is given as TGTGCCAGCAGCCAAGGGTGGAGTACCGATCTTACCGGGGAGCTGTTTTTT.